The rows below give T cell receptor beta chains drawn from one sample of a study of CD8+CD57+ T cells in acquired aplastic anemia. TCRdb reprocessed the reads via MiXCR and lists one record per CDR3 protein. The profile shows approximately 220,000 distinct CDR3 sequences, about half of them singletons. What was sequenced was sorted CD4+, CD8+, or CD8+CD57+ T cells (not recorded which) from PBMCs. The receptors stem from a human donor with aplastic anemia. Each CDR3 is given with its conserved first and last residue. The D gene is left open where the match is weak.

TRBV11-2,NA,TRBJ2-5,CASSLAAGTPQETQYF
TRBV10-3,TRBD1,TRBJ2-7,CAISRDRVSSYEQYF
TRBV12-3/TRBV12-4,TRBD1,TRBJ1-2,CASSTNTGDSYGYTF
TRBV25-1,NA,TRBJ1-1,CASSVGIGTEAFF
TRBV7-2,NA,TRBJ1-5,CASSLGEGQPPQHF
TRBV6-6,NA,TRBJ1-5,CASSPSGASNQPQHF
TRBV28,NA,TRBJ1-4,CASSPQELFF
TRBV9,NA,TRBJ2-1,CASSPDAAREQFF
TRBV15,NA,TRBJ2-5,CATSRPKGSYNEQCF
TRBV7-6,NA,TRBJ1-1,CASSLGTVPTEAFF
TRBV12-3/TRBV12-4,TRBD1,TRBJ2-7,CASRRTGTNEQYF
TRBV5-1,TRBD1,TRBJ1-2,CASSGGGPPNYGYTF
TRBV5-4,NA,TRBJ1-1,CASSLGGAGNTEAFF
TRBV7-8,TRBD2,TRBJ2-1,CASSLLGLSGGWSYNEQFF
TRBV5-1,TRBD1,TRBJ1-4,CASTPDRDGEKLFF
TRBV12-3/TRBV12-4,TRBD1,TRBJ2-1,CASTLGTGRGNEQFF
TRBV12-3/TRBV12-4,NA,TRBJ2-1,CASSFSGRIYNEQFF
TRBV7-9,TRBD1,TRBJ2-1,CASSLWDRDYNEQFF
TRBV7-9,NA,TRBJ1-2,CASSLNRLGGYTF
TRBV2,NA,TRBJ1-2,CASTPQGTLYGYTF
TRBV2,NA,TRBJ2-6,CASSVATRAGANVLTF
TRBV6-1,NA,TRBJ1-4,CATKGGRPFLTNEKLFF
TRBV7-9,TRBD1,TRBJ2-7,CASSPWDRPKQYF
TRBV6-1,NA,TRBJ1-4,CASSEDRTYNEKLFF